Each of the 10 T cell receptor beta chains below was sequenced from the same sample in a study of OX40 agonist ivuxolimab in advanced cancers. Sequenced by immunoSEQ multiplex PCR; TCRdb stores in-frame clones only, minus some. The sample yields some 98,000 clones, roughly four fifths seen once. This specimen consisted of CD4+ or CD8+ T cells sorted from blood, obtained in a trial of the OX40 agonist ivuxolimab. Receptors originate from an adult with an advanced solid tumor such as melanoma, head and neck, liver or kidney cancer.

This chain uses TRBV2 with TRBJ1-1; possible D gene TRBD1, 5 bases. V was shortened by 7 bases and J by 7 bases, with 10 bases between the two germline ends. Germline loops: CDR1 SNHLY, CDR2 FYNNEI. This CDR3 comprises 11 residues. The CDR3 DNA reads as TGTGCCAGCAAGGGGCAGATTGAAGCTTTCTTT. Its translation: CASKGQIEAFF.

The gene calls are TRBV9 and TRBJ2-3; D unclear. This CDR3 contains 12 residues. V gave up 4 bases and J gave up 2 bases, with 5 bases separating them. CDR1 is SGDLS, CDR2 YYNGEE, per germline. The CDR3 loop is CASSPHTDTQYF. The CDR3 DNA reads TGTGCCAGCAGCCCCCACACAGATACGCAGTATTTT.

This clone was detected once. The chain uses TRBV10-3 and TRBJ1-1; maybe TRBD1 (5 bases). The CDR3 runs to 11 residues. The V and J ends lost 6 bases and 10 bases respectively, with 12 bases between them. CDR1 is ENHRY, CDR2 SYGVKD, per germline. The CDR3 here is CAIRSLGGAFF. CDR3 nucleotide sequence: TGTGCCATCAGGTCGTTGGGGGGAGCTTTCTTT.

The chain joins TRBV5-6 to TRBJ2-3; 7 bases match TRBD2. V lost 5 bases and J lost 8; bases outside the gene matches: 8. The CDR3 totals 13 residues. Germline-derived CDR1 and CDR2 are SGHDT and YYEEEE. The CDR3 region has the DNA TGTGCCAGCAGTCTCGCGTGGGGGGGTACGCAGTATTTT. Protein sequence: CASSLAWGGTQYF.

This clone showed up just a few times. The chain uses TRBV4-1 and TRBJ2-1, with unresolved D. Trimming stripped 0 bases from V and 0 bases from J, with 9 bases between. Germline-derived CDR1 and CDR2 are MGHRA and YSYEKL. CDR3 length equals 16 residues. CDR3 sequence reads: CASSQDPASSYNEQFF. CDR3 DNA: TGCGCCAGCAGCCAAGATCCGGCTAGCTCCTACAATGAGCAGTTCTTC.

The V call is TRBV2, the J call TRBJ1-3; 9 bases align to TRBD1. Germline V gene sequence: CDR1 SNHLY, CDR2 FYNNEI. The CDR3 is 15 residues long. The trim removed 6 bases at V and 1 base at J, leaving 4 bases unmatched. CDR3 nucleotide sequence: TGTGCCAGCAGCCGGGACAGGGCTTCTGGAAACACCATATATTTT. Translating gives CASSRDRASGNTIYF.

For the CDR3, the DNA is TGTGCCAGCAGTTCCCGGGGCCGCTCCTACGAGCAGTACTTC. Encoded protein: CASSSRGRSYEQYF. The V gene is TRBV27, the J gene TRBJ2-5; D assignment may be TRBD1 or TRBD2 (5 bases each). The J call may not be correct, given that the DNA end is closer to TRBJ2-7. Germline CDR1 is MNHEY and CDR2 is SMNVEV (reference sequence). The CDR3 sequence is 14 residues long.

DNA of the CDR3: TGCAGCGTTGATAGTCGGACTGAAGCTTTCTTT. It encodes CSVDSRTEAFF. This chain joins TRBV29-1 and TRBJ1-1; D unresolved. Between the trimmed V and J ends, which lost 3 bases and 5 bases, there was a span of 7 bases. Germline assignment: CDR1 SQVTM and CDR2 ANQGSEA. CDR3 length: 11 amino acids.

The chain employs TRBV28 and TRBJ1-4, with TRBD1 as a possible D gene (5 bases). V was pared by 9 bases and J by 5 bases, with 13 bases between. CDR3 length: 13 residues. Germline V gives CDR1 MDHEN, CDR2 SYDVKM. CDR3 in amino acids: CASTPTVNEKLFF. In DNA, the CDR3 is TGTGCCAGTACTCCGACAGTAAATGAAAAACTGTTTTTT.

This chain links TRBV5-4 with TRBJ2-7; tentative D call: TRBD1 (6 bases). Per germline, CDR1 SGHNT and CDR2 YYREEE (reference sequence). This CDR3 comprises 12 residues. V dropped 2 bases and J dropped 6 bases, with 9 bases sitting between them. The CDR3, as DNA: TGTGCCAGCAGCTTTGTACAGGGCGAGCAGTACTTC. Its protein product is CASSFVQGEQYF.